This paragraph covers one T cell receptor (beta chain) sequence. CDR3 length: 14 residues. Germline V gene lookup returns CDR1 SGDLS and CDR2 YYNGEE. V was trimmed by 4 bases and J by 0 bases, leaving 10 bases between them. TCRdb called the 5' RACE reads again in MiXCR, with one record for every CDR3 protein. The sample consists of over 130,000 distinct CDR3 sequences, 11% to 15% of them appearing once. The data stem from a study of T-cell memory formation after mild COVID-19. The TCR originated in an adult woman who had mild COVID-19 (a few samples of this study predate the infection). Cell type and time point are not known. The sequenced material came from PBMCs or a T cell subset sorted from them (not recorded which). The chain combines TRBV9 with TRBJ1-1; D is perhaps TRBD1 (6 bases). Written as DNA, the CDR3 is TGTGCCAGCAGCACGGGACACTTGAACACTGAAGCTTTCTTT. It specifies CASSTGHLNTEAFF.